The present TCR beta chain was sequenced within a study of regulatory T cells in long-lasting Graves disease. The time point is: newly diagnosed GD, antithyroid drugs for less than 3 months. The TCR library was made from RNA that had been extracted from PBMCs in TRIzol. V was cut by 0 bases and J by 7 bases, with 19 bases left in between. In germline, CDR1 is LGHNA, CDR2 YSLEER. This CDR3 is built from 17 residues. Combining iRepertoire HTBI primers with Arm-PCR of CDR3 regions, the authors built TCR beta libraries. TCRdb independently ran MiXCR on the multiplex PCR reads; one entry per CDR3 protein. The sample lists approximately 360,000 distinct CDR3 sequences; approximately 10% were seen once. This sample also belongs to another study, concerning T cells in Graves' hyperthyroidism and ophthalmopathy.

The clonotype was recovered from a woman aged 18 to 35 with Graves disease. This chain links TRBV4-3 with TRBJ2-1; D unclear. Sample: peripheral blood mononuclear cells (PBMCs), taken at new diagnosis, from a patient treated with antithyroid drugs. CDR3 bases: TGCGCCAGCAGCCAAGATCGGGCCAGGAGATACATGAATGAGCAGTTCTTC. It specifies CASSQDRARRYMNEQFF.